This T cell receptor (beta chain) was recorded in a study of cytomegalovirus exposure and HLA in healthy donors. Study observations and caveats: The CMV antigen specificity of three CMV-associated chains was confirmed through in vitro analysis. In an earlier analysis, about 87% or about 30%: the productive usage of most TCR beta V segments.

With respect to this clone: What it binds is not known.

The CDR3 runs to 14 residues. The germline V gene has CDR1 SGHDT and CDR2 YYEEEE. Trimming removed 2 bases from V and 1 base from J, with 9 bases in between. The study ran its PCR with 60 Vbeta and 13 Jbeta primers. The protocol was immunoSEQ multiplex PCR, while the TCRdb copy is restricted to in-frame clones and leaves out a portion. The sample carries around 130,000 clones, roughly 75% recorded once. The receptor's source is a man aged 30-40 years in good health and CMV-seronegative. The V and J genes are TRBV5-6 and TRBJ1-1; D gene ambiguous. Specimen: PBMCs. The CDR3, as DNA: TGTGCCAGCAGCTTACTAATCAGGAACACTGAAGCTTTCTTT. Amino acid sequence: CASSLLIRNTEAFF.